The 21 T cell receptor beta chains reported below all come from one sample, sequenced in a study of T cells expressing NK-cell markers. No DNA is given; TCRdb re-called the 5' RACE reads and lists each CDR3 protein once. The sample table includes a few hundred thousand distinct CDR3 sequences. Source material: blood T cells: a sorted CD56 or NKG2C T cell subset, CD4+ or CD8+ T cells, or bulk PBMC T cells (not recorded which). These receptors came from a man between 18 and 69 years old in good health.

This chain connects TRBV29-1 to TRBJ2-5; with no DNA, the TCRdb D assignment of TRBD1 cannot be verified. Per the germline V gene, CDR1 is SQVTM and CDR2 is ANQGSEA. This CDR3 has 15 residues. CDR3 protein: CSVARNRDMGETQYF.

The V call is TRBV7-9, the J call TRBJ2-7; TCRdb proposes TRBD1, but this gene call is untestable without DNA. Germline CDR1 is SEHNR and CDR2 is FQNEAQ (reference sequence). The length of the CDR3 is 14 residues. This CDR3 is CASSLGGGTREQYF.

The chain is built from TRBV28 and TRBJ1-3; TCRdb's D call, TRBD1, is unchecked because there is no DNA. The CDR3 contains 14 residues. CDR1 is MDHEN, CDR2 SYDVKM, per germline. The CDR3: CASSLQGMRNTIYF.

The V gene is TRBV14, the J gene TRBJ1-6; TCRdb calls TRBD1, which cannot be checked without DNA. Germline values: CDR1 SGHDN, CDR2 FVKESK. The CDR3 covers 15 residues. CDR3 amino acids: CASSQVTGGRSPLHF.

The chain links TRBV14 to TRBJ2-2. This CDR3 has 16 amino acids. Germline CDR1 SGHDN, CDR2 FVKESK. Here the CDR3 reads CASSQDRSRYTGELFF.

The rearrangement uses TRBV7-9 and TRBJ2-5; with no DNA, the TCRdb D assignment of TRBD2 cannot be verified. CDR3 length equals 14 residues. The germline V gene has CDR1 SEHNR and CDR2 FQNEAQ (reference sequence). The CDR3 loop is CASSPGGQKETQYF.

The genes are TRBV7-2 and TRBJ2-5; the TRBD2 assignment by TCRdb is unverifiable without DNA. CDR1 is SGHTA and CDR2 is FQGNSA in the germline V gene. The CDR3 consists of 16 residues. The CDR3 is CASSLVGGGQVETQYF.

The V and J genes are TRBV20-1 and TRBJ1-1; TCRdb selects TRBD1, and the lack of DNA leaves this call unchecked. This CDR3 is built from 14 residues. Germline CDR1 and CDR2: DFQATT and SNEGSKA (reference sequence). The chain's CDR3 is CSARGWGARTEAFF.

The rearrangement uses TRBV6-5 and TRBJ2-5; lacking DNA, the TRBD1 call made by TCRdb goes unchecked. Germline V gene data show CDR1 as MNHEY and CDR2 as SVGAGI. The CDR3 contains 15 residues. CDR3 region: CASSYSKGMKETQYF.

This chain uses TRBV12-3 or TRBV12-4 with TRBJ1-5; without DNA, the TCRdb call of TRBD1 cannot be checked. There are 15 residues in the CDR3. The CDR3 region is CASSLSGGKGQPQHF.

The gene calls are TRBV19 and TRBJ2-1; with no DNA, the TCRdb D assignment of TRBD2 cannot be verified. CDR3 size: 15 residues. The V gene's germline CDR1 is LNHDA and CDR2 SQIVND (reference sequence). CDR3 sequence reads: CASTLLAGRAHEQFF.

V gene TRBV7-9 combines with J gene TRBJ1-4; TCRdb proposes TRBD1, but this gene call is untestable without DNA. The CDR3 length is 14 residues. Germline assignment: CDR1 SEHNR and CDR2 FQNEAQ (reference sequence). CDR3 sequence: CASSDQGLREKLFF.

The rearrangement joins TRBV12-3 or TRBV12-4 to TRBJ2-3; TCRdb reports TRBD1, a call that lacks DNA to check it against. The CDR3 runs to 15 residues. The CDR3 protein is CASTETVRLTDTQYF.

The chain links TRBV7-8 to TRBJ1-5; TCRdb's D call, TRBD1, is unchecked because there is no DNA. Looked up from germline, CDR1 is SGHVS and CDR2 is FQNEAQ. The CDR3 covers 15 residues. The CDR3 loop is CASSLAPGGGQPQHF.

V and J are TRBV7-9 and TRBJ1-2. Germline V gene lookup returns CDR1 SEHNR and CDR2 FQNEAQ (reference sequence). This CDR3 is 16 amino acids long. CDR3 sequence: CASSSRDPSTNYGYTF.

The chain has TRBV2 and TRBJ2-7; TCRdb selects TRBD1, and the lack of DNA leaves this call unchecked. This CDR3 spans 14 amino acids. In germline, CDR1 is SNHLY, CDR2 FYNNEI. The CDR3: CASTRESGAYEQYF. Full variable domain (missing parts from reference TRBV2 and TRBJ2-7): EPEVTQTPSHQVTQMGQEVILRCVPISNHLYFYWYRQILGQKVEFLVSFYNNEISEKSEIFDDQFSVERPDGSNFTLKIRSTKLEDSAMYFCASTRESGAYEQYFGPGTRLTVT.

J is TRBJ2-7 and V is TRBV7-8; TCRdb's D call of TRBD1 is untestable without DNA. Per germline, CDR1 SGHVS and CDR2 FQNEAQ. The CDR3 runs to 11 residues. The CDR3 loop reads CASSAGREQYF.

The CDR3 here is CSANNLSGGKPTDTQYF. This chain links TRBV20-1 with TRBJ2-3; TCRdb's D call, TRBD2, is unchecked because there is no DNA. CDR3 length: 17 amino acids. Germline-derived CDR1 and CDR2 are DFQATT and SNEGSKA (reference sequence).

The rearrangement uses TRBV18 and TRBJ2-5; TCRdb gives TRBD1 as the D gene, but with no DNA this cannot be confirmed. This CDR3 spans 16 amino acids. In germline, CDR1 is KGHSH, CDR2 LQKENI. The CDR3 loop is CASSPVQRGPQETQYF. The whole variable domain, filled in from reference TRBV18 and TRBJ2-5, reads NAGVMQNPRHLVRRRGQEARLRCSPMKGHSHVYWYRQLPEEGLKFMVYLQKENIIDESGMPKERFSAEFPKEGPSILRIQQVVRGDSAAYFCASSPVQRGPQETQYFGPGTRLLVL.

The chain links TRBV5-1 to TRBJ1-1. This CDR3 is built from 14 residues. From germline, CDR1 is SGHRS and CDR2 YFSETQ. CDR3 sequence: CASSLGVGRAEAFF.

V gene TRBV7-9 combines with J gene TRBJ2-5; TCRdb's D call of TRBD2 is untestable without DNA. The CDR3 totals 16 residues. In germline, CDR1 is SEHNR, CDR2 FQNEAQ (reference sequence). CDR3: CASSAIAGGLDETQYF. Complete variable domain (other parts from reference TRBV7-9 and TRBJ2-5): DTGVSQNPRHKITKRGQNVTFRCDPISEHNRLYWYRQTLGQGPEFLTYFQNEAQLEKSRLLSDRFSAERPKGSFSTLEIQRTEQGDSAMYLCASSAIAGGLDETQYFGPGTRLLVL.